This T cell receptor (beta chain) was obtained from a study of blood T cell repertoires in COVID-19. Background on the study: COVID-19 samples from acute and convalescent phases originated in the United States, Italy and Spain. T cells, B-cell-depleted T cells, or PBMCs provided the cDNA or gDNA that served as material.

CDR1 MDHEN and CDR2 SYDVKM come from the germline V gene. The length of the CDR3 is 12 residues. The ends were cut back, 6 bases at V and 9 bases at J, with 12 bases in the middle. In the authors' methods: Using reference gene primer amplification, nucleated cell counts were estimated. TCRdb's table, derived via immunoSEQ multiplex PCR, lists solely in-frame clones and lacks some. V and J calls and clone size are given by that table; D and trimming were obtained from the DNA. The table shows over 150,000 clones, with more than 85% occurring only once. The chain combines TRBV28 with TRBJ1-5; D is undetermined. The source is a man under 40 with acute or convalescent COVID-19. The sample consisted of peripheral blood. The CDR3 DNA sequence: TGTGCCAGCAGCTCGCTTTTGCGGCCCCAGCATTTT. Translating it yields CASSSLLRPQHF.